This T cell receptor beta chain emerged from a study of CD8 T cell repertoires and HIV-1 epitope variants. Study as a whole: Twenty-five autologous and known Gag and Nef epitope variant peptides each stimulated T cells separately. Enriched T cells were co-cultured with equal autologous T cell-negative cells. Epitopes were three Gag families plus Nef HW9 and YT9. Overall study findings and caveats: Only beta chains were identified, marking proliferation to antigen, not function.

Measured with immunoSEQ multiplex PCR; TCRdb has only the in-frame clones, and not every one. The table has over 1,500 clones, around three quarters seen once; the top ten hold roughly 44%. In regard to this clone: Its antigen is currently unknown.

This CDR3 region has 15 residues. The trim removed 5 bases at V and 3 bases at J, leaving 3 bases unmatched. The germline V gene has CDR1 SGDLS and CDR2 YYNGEE. The V and J genes are TRBV9 and TRBJ2-2; 11 bases are shared with TRBD2. Source material: cultured CD8+ T cells derived from PBMCs. The TCR originated in a male donor with HIV. Here the CDR3 reads CASRVTSGDTGELFF. In DNA form, the CDR3 reads TGTGCCAGCAGAGTGACTAGCGGGGACACCGGGGAGCTGTTTTTT.